The rows below give T cell receptor beta chains drawn from one sample of a study of early T cells in non-severe SARS-CoV-2 infection. TCRdb re-analysed the 5' RACE reads in MiXCR, keeping a single row per CDR3 protein. The sample consists of around 57,000 distinct CDR3 sequences, around 10% of them appearing once. The source material was whole blood. The receptors originated from an adult who was a healthcare worker with PCR-confirmed SARS-CoV-2 infection or an uninfected control (not recorded which). The CDR3 runs from the conserved cysteine through the conserved F or W. The order of the fields is J gene, V gene, clone size, D gene, CDR3 DNA, CDR3 protein. The D gene is left open where the match is weak. Clone size is stated in some rows and not others, as once, few, many or a class when expanded.

J: TRBJ2-7
V: TRBV27
size: many
D: .
DNA: TGTGCCAGCAGTTTAGGGACCGAGACAGCTTACGAGCAGTACTTC
CDR3: CASSLGTETAYEQYF

J: TRBJ1-1
V: TRBV29-1
size: many
D: TRBD1
DNA: TGCAGCGCAAACAGGGGTCCCACTGAAGCTTTCTTT
CDR3: CSANRGPTEAFF

J: TRBJ2-7
V: TRBV19
size: few
D: TRBD1
DNA: TGTGCCAGTAGTCCCCCCGGGACAGGGGATGTCGAGCAGTACTTC
CDR3: CASSPPGTGDVEQYF

J: TRBJ2-3
V: TRBV7-6
size: few
D: TRBD2
DNA: TGTGCCAGCAGCTTAGAGATCGGGGGGGATACGCAGTATTTT
CDR3: CASSLEIGGDTQYF

J: TRBJ2-1
V: TRBV18
size: .
D: .
DNA: TGTGCCAGCAGGGGAATGATGAATGAGCAGTTCTTC
CDR3: CASRGMMNEQFF

J: TRBJ2-4
V: TRBV3-1
size: few
D: .
DNA: TGTGCCAGCAGCCTCTGGGAAAACATTCAGTACTTC
CDR3: CASSLWENIQYF

J: TRBJ2-7
V: TRBV5-1
size: .
D: TRBD1
DNA: TGCGCCAGCAGTTACCGCAACAGGGGGCACGAGCAGTACTTC
CDR3: CASSYRNRGHEQYF

J: TRBJ2-1
V: TRBV19
size: few
D: TRBD2
DNA: TGTGCCAGTAGTATAGGGGAGACAGGACTAGCGGTTGTTGCTGAGCAGTTCTTC
CDR3: CASSIGETGLAVVAEQFF

J: TRBJ1-1
V: TRBV7-9
size: many
D: .
DNA: TGTGCCAGCAGGACCCTGGGGGATGGCACTGAAGCTTTCTTT
CDR3: CASRTLGDGTEAFF

J: TRBJ2-3
V: TRBV18
size: .
D: .
DNA: TGTGCCAGCTCACCACCACAGGGCTGGGGCACAGATACGCAGTATTTT
CDR3: CASSPPQGWGTDTQYF

J: TRBJ2-3
V: TRBV5-6
size: .
D: .
DNA: TGTGCCAGCAGCTTAACTCAGCCCTTCACAGATACGCAGTATTTT
CDR3: CASSLTQPFTDTQYF

J: TRBJ2-1
V: TRBV7-9
size: many
D: .
DNA: TGTGCCAGCAGCTTAGCCCCCGGAGGGGGTTGGGAGCAGTTCTTC
CDR3: CASSLAPGGGWEQFF

J: TRBJ2-5
V: TRBV28
size: .
D: TRBD1
DNA: TGTGCCAGCAGTCAGGGGGCGGCCCAGTACTTC
CDR3: CASSQGAAQYF

J: TRBJ2-7
V: TRBV7-8
size: few
D: .
DNA: TGTGCCAGCAGCTTTCGTCGGACAACTCCCTACGAGCAGTACTTC
CDR3: CASSFRRTTPYEQYF

J: TRBJ1-4
V: TRBV4-2
size: .
D: .
DNA: TGTGCCAGCAGCCAAGATATCGTAGGCTCAACTAATGAAAAACTGTTTTTT
CDR3: CASSQDIVGSTNEKLFF

J: TRBJ2-2
V: TRBV3-1
size: few
D: TRBD1
DNA: TGTGCCAGCAGCCCAATGACAGGGAGTACCGGGGAGCTGTTTTTT
CDR3: CASSPMTGSTGELFF

J: TRBJ2-2
V: TRBV7-6
size: few
D: .
DNA: TGTGCCAGCAGCCCCGGTGGGCGCACCGGGGAGCTGTTTTTT
CDR3: CASSPGGRTGELFF